The 24 T cell receptor beta chains reported below all come from one sample, sequenced in a study of CD8+ T cells in alopecia areata. RNA, once extracted, was reverse transcribed into cDNA for use as the sequencing template. Profiling relied on immunoSEQ multiplex PCR, and the TCRdb table lists in-frame clones only, not all of them. This table has 100,000 to 150,000 clones, around 60% appearing once. Treatment meaning: oral pan-JAK inhibitor, 5-10 mg twice daily. This specimen consisted of CD4+ T cells sorted from blood, obtained at week 4, from a patient treated with tofacitinib. These receptor sequences come from a human donor with alopecia areata.

The rearrangement joins TRBV25-1 to TRBJ1-4, with D possibly matching TRBD1 (6 bases). Germline CDR1 is MGHDK and CDR2 is SYGVNS. The V gene lost 2 bases and the J gene lost 8 bases, with 21 bases spanning the gap. This CDR3 is 17 amino acids long. CDR3 sequence reads: CASSEGGLARAVEKLFF. In DNA form, the CDR3 reads TGTGCCAGCAGTGAAGGGGGGCTGGCCAGGGCTGTGGAAAAACTGTTTTTT.

The chain recombines TRBV7-6 with TRBJ2-5, with D unclear. Trimming took 4 bases from V and 0 from J, leaving 6 bases between them. This CDR3 spans 13 amino acids. Germline CDR1 and CDR2: SGHVS and FNYEAQ. This CDR3 reads CASSSANQETQYF. CDR3 nucleotide sequence: TGTGCCAGCAGCTCCGCCAACCAAGAGACCCAGTACTTC.

The chain employs TRBV19 and TRBJ1-5; TRBD1 is a possible D gene (6 bases). Looked up from germline, CDR1 is LNHDA and CDR2 is SQIVND (reference sequence). The CDR3 is 15 amino acids. Trimming took off 8 bases at V and 0 bases at J, with 14 bases between the two ends. The CDR3 DNA reads as TGTGCCAGTCGGCAGGACAGTCTTAGCAATCAGCCCCAGCATTTT. Protein sequence: CASRQDSLSNQPQHF.

The sample holds a few counts of this clone. Other DNA sequences from this sample encode an identical CDR3 as well. The V gene is TRBV29-1, the J gene TRBJ1-5, with 9 bases that match TRBD1. The CDR3 length is 14 residues. V dropped 4 bases and J dropped 4; count of bases not matched to a gene: 5. Germline V gives CDR1 SQVTM, CDR2 ANQGSEA. The CDR3 nucleotides are TGCAGCGTTGGGGGGACAGGGCTTAATCAGCCCCAGCATTTT. Translating gives CSVGGTGLNQPQHF. The variable domain in full, completed from reference TRBV29-1 and TRBJ1-5, reads SAVISQKPSRDICQRGTSLTIQCQVDSQVTMMFWYRQQPGQSLTLIATANQGSEATYESGFVIDKFPISRPNLTFSTLTVSNMSPEDSSIYLCSVGGTGLNQPQHFGDGTRLSIL.

This clone occurred once. The rearrangement links TRBV29-1 to TRBJ1-4; possibly TRBD1 for D (6 bases). This CDR3 region has 14 residues. The V gene's germline CDR1 is SQVTM and CDR2 ANQGSEA. V lost 5 bases and J lost 6, with 16 bases in between. The CDR3 DNA is TGCAGCGTTTTCTCCGGGACATCTGATGAAAAACTGTTTTTT. It specifies CSVFSGTSDEKLFF.

The table lists this clone with a count of one. The genes are TRBV14 and TRBJ2-1; 9 bases agree with TRBD1. In germline, CDR1 is SGHDN, CDR2 FVKESK. The CDR3 spans 18 residues. V shed 0 bases, J shed 7 bases, and the junction held 13 bases outside the gene matches. The CDR3 bases are TGTGCCAGCAGCCAAGATTTAGTGGGACAGGGTGACAATAATGAGCAGTTCTTC. It is translated as CASSQDLVGQGDNNEQFF.

V gene TRBV4-3 combines with J gene TRBJ2-1, with D unclear. CDR1 is LGHNA and CDR2 is YSLEER in the germline V gene. The germline V and J ends were trimmed by 1 base and 9 bases, with 13 bases remaining between them. The CDR3 has 14 amino acids. The CDR3 reads CASSQGWADREQFF. Here the CDR3 DNA reads TGCGCCAGCAGCCAAGGCTGGGCCGACCGTGAGCAGTTCTTC.

This chain links TRBV18 with TRBJ2-1; the D gene is possibly TRBD2 (6 bases). Germline CDR1 KGHSH, CDR2 LQKENI. The V end lost 4 bases, the J end lost 5 bases, and 15 bases lay between the germline ends. The CDR3 sequence is 15 residues long. The CDR3 loop is CASSRDRLDNNEQFF. CDR3 DNA: TGTGCCAGCTCACGTGATCGACTAGACAACAATGAGCAGTTCTTC.

This clone has only a few counts. The V and J genes are TRBV7-9 and TRBJ1-3; D is undetermined. The CDR3 is made up of 13 amino acids. Germline V gives CDR1 SEHNR, CDR2 FQNEAQ (reference sequence). Trimming removed 8 bases at V and 0 bases at J, with 8 bases between. Here the CDR3 DNA reads TGTGCCAGCGGTATGGGCTCTGGAAACACCATATATTTT. Protein product: CASGMGSGNTIYF.

This clone has just a few counts. Different DNA sequences within this sample yield the same CDR3. V and J are TRBV5-6 and TRBJ2-1; D unresolved. CDR1 SGHDT and CDR2 YYEEEE come from the germline V gene. V lost 1 base and J lost 0, with 8 bases in between. The CDR3 loop spans 15 amino acids. The chain's CDR3 is CASSLRLDSYNEQFF. The CDR3 nucleotides read TGTGCCAGCAGCTTGAGGCTGGACTCCTACAATGAGCAGTTCTTC.

V and J are TRBV30 and TRBJ1-1; no firm D call. CDR3 size: 12 residues. Trimming removed 3 bases at V and 1 base at J, with 6 bases between. Germline V CDR1 and CDR2: GTSNPN, SVGIG (reference sequence). The CDR3 loop is CAWSLTNTEAFF. For the CDR3, the DNA is TGTGCCTGGAGCTTGACGAACACTGAAGCTTTCTTT.

This chain connects TRBV18 to TRBJ2-6; D is ambiguous. Per the germline V gene, CDR1 is KGHSH and CDR2 is LQKENI. V dropped 6 bases and J dropped 1 base, with 10 bases sitting between them. The CDR3 spans 15 residues. The CDR3 region is CASSEYWSGANVLTF. For the CDR3, the DNA is TGTGCCAGCTCGGAATATTGGTCTGGGGCCAACGTCCTGACTTTC.

The chain uses TRBV5-4 and TRBJ2-1, with D possibly matching TRBD2 (5 bases). The CDR3 totals 14 residues. The V gene lost 0 bases and the J gene lost 4 bases, with 8 bases spanning the gap. The germline gives CDR1 SGHNT, CDR2 YYREEE (reference sequence). DNA of the CDR3: TGTGCCAGCAGCTTGGTCGGGAAGTACAATGAGCAGTTCTTC. Encoded protein: CASSLVGKYNEQFF.

The V and J genes are TRBV29-1 and TRBJ2-3; D is ambiguous. Germline V gives CDR1 SQVTM, CDR2 ANQGSEA. The CDR3 runs 12 residues. V was trimmed by 7 bases and J by 1 base, leaving 9 bases between them. CDR3 DNA: TGCAGCGCTTGCCTACGCACAGATACGCAGTATTTT. Translation: CSACLRTDTQYF.

The chain links TRBV7-2 to TRBJ1-3, with D perhaps matching TRBD1 (5 bases). Trimming took 5 bases from V and 5 from J, leaving 19 bases between them. From germline, CDR1 is SGHTA and CDR2 FQGNSA. There are 16 residues in the CDR3. CDR3 residues: CASSPPGGEARNTIYF. The CDR3 DNA follows: TGTGCCAGCAGCCCACCGGGAGGGGAGGCTCGAAACACCATATATTTT.

This clone has more than one count but fewer than ten. V and J are TRBV29-1 and TRBJ1-1, with a tentative D call TRBD1 (5 bases). Germline-derived CDR1 and CDR2 are SQVTM and ANQGSEA. The CDR3 covers 11 residues. Trimming stripped 7 bases from V and 2 bases from J, with 8 bases between. Here the CDR3 DNA reads TGCAGCGCTCAGGGAAACACTGAAGCTTTCTTT. It codes for CSAQGNTEAFF.

The chain couples TRBV5-1 to TRBJ1-1; D remains ambiguous. Trimming cost V 10 bases and J 3 bases, with 7 bases left between them. This CDR3 has 10 amino acids. From germline, CDR1 is SGHRS and CDR2 YFSETQ. For the CDR3, the DNA is TGCGCCCAGCACCACACTGAAGCTTTCTTT. This gives the protein CAQHHTEAFF.

The sample holds a few counts of this clone. The chain recombines TRBV18 with TRBJ1-1, with D tentatively TRBD1 (6 bases). Between the trimmed V and J ends, which lost 3 bases and 1 base, there was a span of 12 bases. This CDR3 comprises 15 residues. Germline CDR1 KGHSH, CDR2 LQKENI. CDR3 sequence: CASSPRQGQNTEAFF. The DNA for the CDR3 is TGTGCCAGCTCACCGCGCCAGGGGCAGAACACTGAAGCTTTCTTT.

This clone was observed a handful of times. Written as DNA, the CDR3 is TGTGCCAGCAGCGTTAGGGGGGCGGGAGGTCGGACCGGGGAGCTGTTTTTT. Translated, it gives CASSVRGAGGRTGELFF. This rearrangement joins TRBV9 to TRBJ2-2; 8 bases are shared with TRBD2. The J segment lost 5 bases and the V segment lost 2 bases, leaving 11 bases of the junction unmatched. CDR1 is SGDLS and CDR2 is YYNGEE in the germline V gene. The CDR3 runs 17 residues.

The gene calls are TRBV4-1 and TRBJ2-3; 8 bases are shared with TRBD2. Germline loops: CDR1 MGHRA, CDR2 YSYEKL. V lost 1 base, J lost 4 bases, and 4 bases stayed unmatched. The CDR3 has 15 residues. The CDR3 DNA reads TGCGCCAGCAGCCAAGCGAGCGGGAGCTCAGATACGCAGTATTTT. Translated, it gives CASSQASGSSDTQYF.

V usage is TRBV30 and J usage is TRBJ1-4, with unresolved D. The CDR3 is made up of 13 amino acids. V was trimmed by 4 bases and J by 5 bases, leaving 11 bases between them. Germline CDR1 is GTSNPN and CDR2 is SVGIG (reference sequence). The CDR3: CAWTPGPNEKLFF. The CDR3 DNA reads as TGTGCCTGGACCCCCGGACCAAATGAAAAACTGTTTTTT. Complete variable domain (other parts from reference TRBV30 and TRBJ1-4): SQTIHQWPATLVQPVGSPLSLECTVEGTSNPNLYWYRQAAGRGLQLLFYSVGIGQISSEVPQNLSASRPQDRQFILSSKKLLLSDSGFYLCAWTPGPNEKLFFGSGTQLSVL.

V gene TRBV18 combines with J gene TRBJ2-6, with a possible D match to TRBD1 (5 bases). The V end lost 5 bases, the J end lost 0 bases, and 11 bases lay between the germline ends. The CDR3 totals 16 residues. Germline V gene lookup returns CDR1 KGHSH and CDR2 LQKENI. The CDR3 protein is CASSRQSSSGANVLTF. In DNA, the CDR3 is TGTGCCAGCTCAAGACAGTCAAGCTCTGGGGCCAACGTCCTGACTTTC.

This clone has a single count. The CDR3 reads CASNPRETSSGHEQYF. The CDR3 DNA sequence: TGTGCCAGCAACCCCCGAGAGACTAGTAGTGGGCACGAGCAGTACTTC. V gene TRBV6-6 combines with J gene TRBJ2-7; maybe TRBD2 (6 bases). The CDR3 runs 16 residues. Trimming removed 7 bases from V and 5 bases from J, with 24 bases in between. Germline CDR1 reads MNHNY; CDR2 reads SVGAGI (reference sequence).

The chain uses TRBV5-4 and TRBJ1-5, with 7 bases identical to TRBD1. V trimming: 4 bases; J trimming: 1 base; junction bases outside the gene matches: 11. Germline CDR1 and CDR2: SGHNT and YYREEE (reference sequence). The CDR3 totals 17 residues. DNA for the CDR3: TGTGCCAGCAGCCAGGAAGGGGGCGGGATAAGCAATCAGCCCCAGCATTTT. Residues: CASSQEGGGISNQPQHF.